Each of the 25 T cell receptor beta chains below was sequenced from the same sample in a study of shared clonotypes between healthy human individuals (TCRdb year 2020). Library preparation was by the immunoSEQ multiplex PCR assay. Imported from immuneACCESS, the table was reduced by TCRdb to in-frame sequences with V and J called. These copies leave out some clones; in studies compared against another copy, an unresolved V gene accounts for under half, and the cause of the remainder is not known. The sample table lists 2,500,000 or so clones, 80% to 95% of them with a count of one. The leading ten clones occupy approximately 0.4% of the sample. The sequenced material came from naive CD4+ T cells from PBMCs. The cell subset or site tag for this specimen amounts to: CD45RA+ positively selected. Source of these receptors: a man in his late teens or twenties in good health. Some clones in this sample may be carry-over from other donors' samples.

The chain employs TRBV5-1 and TRBJ1-2; D gene ambiguous. CDR1 and CDR2 (germline): SGHRS, YFSETQ. Trimming pared 0 bases from V and 5 bases from J, leaving 8 bases between. The length of the CDR3 is 13 residues. The CDR3 DNA reads as TGCGCCAGCAGCTTGGTGCGAGAGTATGGCTACACCTTC. Its translation is CASSLVREYGYTF.

This clone was counted a single time. The chain uses TRBV7-9 and TRBJ2-7; no reliable D call. This CDR3 has 13 residues. V was clipped by 4 bases and J by 9 bases, with 16 bases between them. The germline CDR1 and CDR2 sequences are SEHNR and FQNEAQ (reference sequence). The CDR3 here is CASSSGLRAGQYF. The CDR3 coding sequence is TGTGCCAGCAGCTCCGGGTTAAGGGCAGGGCAGTACTTC. Combining the CDR3 with reference TRBV7-9 and TRBJ2-7 gives the whole variable domain DTGVSQNPRHKITKRGQNVTFRCDPISEHNRLYWYRQTLGQGPEFLTYFQNEAQLEKSRLLSDRFSAERPKGSFSTLEIQRTEQGDSAMYLCASSSGLRAGQYFGPGTRLTVT.

J is TRBJ1-2 and V is TRBV28, with a possible D match to TRBD1 (5 bases). Trimming removed 8 bases from V and 3 bases from J, with 10 bases in between. The CDR3 loop spans 12 amino acids. Germline CDR1 MDHEN, CDR2 SYDVKM. The CDR3 DNA reads as TGTGCCAGCCGGGGGGTGGACTATGGCTACACCTTC. It codes for CASRGVDYGYTF.

This clone was seen a single time. CDR3 DNA sequence: TGCGCCAGCAGCTCACGACTAGAAGGGCCTTACGAGCAGTACTTC. Residues: CASSSRLEGPYEQYF. The chain has TRBV5-1 and TRBJ2-7; tentative D call: TRBD2 (6 bases). The V end lost 3 bases, the J end lost 4 bases, and 17 bases lay between the germline ends. Germline V gene sequence: CDR1 SGHRS, CDR2 YFSETQ. The length of the CDR3 is 15 residues.

The chain has TRBV4-1 and TRBJ2-5, with 12 bases fitting TRBD2. Trimming cost V 1 base and J 4 bases; bases outside gene matches: 4. Germline CDR1 and CDR2: MGHRA and YSYEKL. The CDR3 has 16 amino acids. In DNA, the CDR3 is TGCGCCAGCAGCCAAGTTCCGGGACTAGCGGGAGAGACCCAGTACTTC. Its protein is CASSQVPGLAGETQYF.

The chain employs TRBV7-8 and TRBJ2-5; 9 positions match TRBD2. After removal of 5 bases from V and 4 bases from J, the junction contained 5 bases not matched to a gene. CDR1 SGHVS and CDR2 FQNEAQ come from the germline V gene. The length of the CDR3 is 14 residues. CDR3 protein: CASSGTSRSETQYF. The CDR3 region has the DNA TGTGCCAGCAGCGGGACTAGCAGGTCAGAGACCCAGTACTTC.

The rearrangement links TRBV5-1 to TRBJ1-2; D may be TRBD1 (6 bases). Germline-derived CDR1 and CDR2 are SGHRS and YFSETQ. Trimming pared 3 bases from V and 0 bases from J, leaving 21 bases between. The CDR3 is 18 amino acids. The CDR3 protein is CASSSSTGYSGANYGYTF. CDR3 sequence (DNA): TGCGCCAGCAGCTCCTCTACAGGGTACAGTGGAGCTAACTATGGCTACACCTTC.

This chain connects TRBV5-1 to TRBJ2-7; the D gene is possibly TRBD1 (6 bases). CDR3 size: 13 residues. In germline, CDR1 is SGHRS, CDR2 YFSETQ. Trimming pared 4 bases from V and 5 bases from J, leaving 13 bases between. The CDR3 loop reads CASSVTGSHEQYF. The CDR3 DNA is TGCGCCAGCAGCGTAACAGGGTCCCACGAGCAGTACTTC.

This chain uses TRBV7-9 with TRBJ2-5, with D hard to call. V was shortened by 1 base and J by 5 bases, with 5 bases between the two germline ends. Germline V gene lookup returns CDR1 SEHNR and CDR2 FQNEAQ (reference sequence). There are 12 residues in the CDR3. This CDR3 reads CASSLGWETQYF. Written as DNA, the CDR3 is TGTGCCAGCAGCTTAGGCTGGGAGACCCAGTACTTC.

The chain joins TRBV21-1 to TRBJ2-7; TRBD2, the table's D call, was not compared with the DNA. TRBV21-1 represents a pseudogene. The CDR3 runs 18 residues. CDR3 in amino acids: CASSKERRWREVSYEQYF. The DNA for the CDR3 is TGTGCCAGCAGCAAAGAGAGGCGGTGGCGGGAGGTTTCCTACGAGCAGTACTTC.

This chain uses TRBV7-8 with TRBJ1-5, with TRBD1 as a possible D gene (5 bases). V gave up 0 bases and J gave up 4 bases, with 13 bases separating them. The V gene's germline CDR1 is SGHVS and CDR2 FQNEAQ. The CDR3 has 16 residues. The CDR3 sequence is CASSLALRRDNQPQHF. DNA for the CDR3: TGTGCCAGCAGCTTAGCGCTTCGCAGGGATAATCAGCCCCAGCATTTT.

CDR3 sequence: CATSRGQGSGSYEQYF. In nucleotides, the CDR3 is TGTGCCACCAGCAGAGGGCAAGGAAGCGGGAGTTACGAGCAGTACTTC. V is TRBV15 and J is TRBJ2-7; 8 nucleotides agree with TRBD2. The germline CDR1 and CDR2 sequences are LNHNV and YYDKDF (reference sequence). The CDR3 sequence is 16 residues long. The J segment lost 4 bases and the V segment lost 1 base, leaving 9 bases of the junction unmatched.

This chain connects TRBV6-5 to TRBJ1-2, with 8 nucleotides matching TRBD1. Germline CDR1 and CDR2: MNHEY and SVGAGI. The CDR3 runs 16 residues. The ends lost 2 bases at V and 8 bases at J; junction bases unmatched: 13. The CDR3, as DNA: TGTGCCAGCAGTTACCCAACAGACAGGGGTAGTCGGGGCTACACCTTC. The encoded protein is CASSYPTDRGSRGYTF.

This clone is a singleton in its sample. The chain couples TRBV5-4 to TRBJ2-1, with 8 bases aligning to TRBD1. The germline V gene encodes CDR1 SGHNT and CDR2 YYREEE (reference sequence). The CDR3 has 15 residues. J gave up 7 bases and V 4 bases, and 10 bases lay outside the gene matches. The CDR3 loop reads CASSLGTGPRNEQFF. CDR3 coding DNA: TGTGCCAGCAGCCTTGGGACAGGCCCTAGGAATGAGCAGTTCTTC.

In this sample, this clone turned up a few times. This specimen includes other DNA sequences encoding the same CDR3. V and J are TRBV6-5 and TRBJ1-5; D not resolved. Trimming took 0 bases from V and 5 from J, leaving 5 bases between them. CDR3 length equals 13 residues. CDR1 and CDR2 from the germline V gene are MNHEY and SVGAGI. Written as DNA, the CDR3 is TGTGCCAGCAGTTACTCACGAGATCAGCCCCAGCATTTT. It is translated as CASSYSRDQPQHF.

The V call is TRBV28, the J call TRBJ2-7; 7 bases are shared with TRBD2. Germline CDR1 MDHEN, CDR2 SYDVKM. The V segment lost 7 bases and the J segment 3 bases; nucleotides outside the gene matches: 12. The CDR3 runs 15 residues. Here the CDR3 DNA reads TGTGCCAGCACCCCGGGGGGTGCAGGGAACTACGAGCAGTACTTC. Encoded protein: CASTPGGAGNYEQYF. The complete variable domain, with remaining parts taken from reference TRBV28 and TRBJ2-7, reads DVKVTQSSRYLVKRTGEKVFLECVQDMDHENMFWYRQDPGLGLRLIYFSYDVKMKEKGDIPEGYSVSREKKERFSLILESASTNQTSMYLCASTPGGAGNYEQYFGPGTRLTVT.

The V and J genes are TRBV6-1 and TRBJ2-2, with 9 positions matching TRBD1. The CDR3 totals 14 residues. V shed 5 bases and J 5 bases; nucleotides not matched to a gene: 3. Germline lookup yields CDR1 MNHNS and CDR2 SASEGT. CDR3 protein: CASSRTGVTGELFF. Here the CDR3 DNA reads TGTGCCAGCAGTAGGACAGGGGTAACCGGGGAGCTGTTTTTT.

V gene TRBV5-1 combines with J gene TRBJ2-7; tentative D call: TRBD1 (5 bases). The V gene's germline CDR1 is SGHRS and CDR2 YFSETQ. V shed 4 bases and J shed 2 bases, with 13 bases lying between them. The CDR3 loop spans 14 amino acids. The CDR3 nucleotides read TGCGCCAGCAGCCGACAGCAAAGCGCCTACGAGCAGTACTTC. It yields the protein CASSRQQSAYEQYF.

This clone was detected a few times. A much larger clone lies a single base off, so this may be a read error. The sample carries other DNA sequences with the same CDR3. The chain is built from TRBV20-1 and TRBJ1-1; no firm D call. The CDR3 sequence is 11 residues long. Germline CDR1 is DFQATT and CDR2 is SNEGSKA (reference sequence). V gave up 3 bases and J gave up 1 base, with 3 bases separating them. This CDR3 is CSASGNTEAFF. CDR3 coding DNA: TGCAGTGCTAGCGGGAACACTGAAGCTTTCTTT.

This clone was recorded once. Other DNA sequences of this sample code for an identical CDR3. This rearrangement joins TRBV18 to TRBJ1-1; D is unclear. V was trimmed by 3 bases and J by 5 bases, leaving 13 bases between them. The germline V gene encodes CDR1 KGHSH and CDR2 LQKENI. The CDR3 has 14 amino acids. The CDR3 DNA reads as TGTGCCAGCTCACCCAACCCAGGTCGGACTGAAGCTTTCTTT. This sequence encodes CASSPNPGRTEAFF.

This clone was counted once. The chain is built from TRBV5-4 and TRBJ2-5, with TRBD1 matching over 8 bases. Germline V CDR1 and CDR2: SGHNT, YYREEE (reference sequence). The CDR3 contains 17 residues. J lost 0 bases, V lost 3 bases, and 10 bases had no gene match. The CDR3 nucleotides read TGTGCCAGCAGCTCGGACAGGGTCTTGAAGGACCAAGAGACCCAGTACTTC. This sequence encodes CASSSDRVLKDQETQYF.

The table lists this clone with a count of one. The chain links TRBV14 to TRBJ2-3; D gene ambiguous. Trimming took 0 bases from V and 4 from J, leaving 8 bases between them. The germline V gene encodes CDR1 SGHDN and CDR2 FVKESK. This CDR3 contains 14 residues. CDR3 nucleotides: TGTGCCAGCAGCCAAGATATGCTAGCAGATACGCAGTATTTT. The encoded protein is CASSQDMLADTQYF.

Comment on this clone: Other DNA sequences in this sample translate to the same CDR3. This rearrangement joins TRBV6-6 to TRBJ2-7; 7 nucleotides line up with TRBD2. Germline CDR1 MNHNY, CDR2 SVGAGI (reference sequence). V lost 6 bases, J lost 7 bases, and 3 bases stayed unmatched. CDR3 size: 11 residues. The CDR3 region has the DNA TGTGCCAGCAGCCCCGGGAGGGAGCAGTACTTC. This encodes CASSPGREQYF.

The genes are TRBV2 and TRBJ1-1; weak D call: TRBD1 (5 bases). Between the trimmed V and J ends, which lost 8 bases and 1 base, there was a span of 14 bases. The germline gives CDR1 SNHLY, CDR2 FYNNEI. The CDR3 loop spans 14 amino acids. Here the CDR3 DNA reads TGTGCCAGCGCAGGACAATCGGGGAACACTGAAGCTTTCTTT. Translation: CASAGQSGNTEAFF.

This clone was picked up one time. The chain links TRBV5-3 to TRBJ2-7; TRBD2 matches at 9 bases. TRBV5-3 is given ORF status, its function remaining uncertain. CDR3 size: 16 residues. Trimming took 4 bases from V and 1 from J; bases not matched to a gene: 9. The chain's CDR3 is CARSGFGREGSYEQYF. In DNA, the CDR3 is TGTGCCAGAAGCGGCTTCGGGCGGGAGGGTTCCTACGAGCAGTACTTC.